This T cell receptor beta chain appears in the sequencing data of a study of OX40 agonist ivuxolimab in advanced cancers. The wider study: Partial responses were achieved by three patients, of whom one had hepatocellular carcinoma and two had cutaneous melanoma.

The protocol was immunoSEQ multiplex PCR, while the TCRdb copy is restricted to in-frame clones and leaves out a portion. Of about 40,000 clones listed, about 90% are singletons. Any history of autoimmune disease or systemic immunosuppression disqualified patients. Blood got drawn at baseline, again on cycle 4 day 1, and then on cycle 7 day 1. CDR1 is MNHEY and CDR2 is SVGAGI in the germline V gene. The J segment lost 5 bases and the V segment lost 6 bases, leaving 7 bases of the junction unmatched. This CDR3 region has 14 residues. The receptor was derived from an adult with an advanced solid tumor such as melanoma, head and neck, liver or kidney cancer. The chain links TRBV6-5 to TRBJ2-3; 8 bases map to TRBD2. Source: CD4+ or CD8+ T cells sorted from blood, taken in a trial of the OX40 agonist ivuxolimab. In DNA, the CDR3 is TGTGCCAGCAGCAAAGCGGGAGTGGGAGATACGCAGTATTTT. Amino acids: CASSKAGVGDTQYF.